The rows below give T cell receptor beta chains drawn from one sample of a study of T cell repertoires in cytomegalovirus infection. One entry per CDR3 protein results from TCRdb running MiXCR on the reads. This table has 200,000 to 300,000 distinct CDR3 sequences, about 7% appearing once. Source material: PBMCs. These receptors were obtained from a human donor in good health (CMV status not recorded). Some clones in this sample may be carry-over from other donors' samples. Each CDR3 is given with its conserved first and last residue. A D gene is named only where the DNA matches it firmly. Rows may omit the clone size; those that give it use once, few, many or a size class.

v_call: TRBV7-2; j_call: TRBJ2-5; d_call: -; clone_size: many; cdr3_nt: TGTGCCAGCAGCTTAGGTCAGGGGTCCCAGTACTTC; cdr3_aa: CASSLGQGSQYF
v_call: TRBV6-1; j_call: TRBJ2-7; d_call: TRBD1; clone_size: many; cdr3_nt: TGTGCCAGCAGTAAGCCACGGGACAGGGGCTCCTACGAGCAGTACTTC; cdr3_aa: CASSKPRDRGSYEQYF
v_call: TRBV7-2; j_call: TRBJ2-1; d_call: TRBD2; clone_size: many; cdr3_nt: TGTGCCAGCAGTCTCGGACTAGCGGCTAGAAGGGAGCAGTTCTTC; cdr3_aa: CASSLGLAARREQFF
v_call: TRBV24-1; j_call: TRBJ2-2; d_call: -; clone_size: many; cdr3_nt: TGTGCCACCAGTGACCTAAGACCGAACACCGGGGAGCTGTTTTTT; cdr3_aa: CATSDLRPNTGELFF
v_call: TRBV3-1; j_call: TRBJ2-1; d_call: TRBD2; clone_size: many; cdr3_nt: TGTGCCAGCAGCCAAGTTCGGGGGGGTGAGCAGTTCTTC; cdr3_aa: CASSQVRGGEQFF
v_call: TRBV18; j_call: TRBJ2-7; d_call: -; clone_size: many; cdr3_nt: TGTGCCAGCTCACCACCCGGGACACCCCCCTACGAGCAGTACTTC; cdr3_aa: CASSPPGTPPYEQYF
v_call: TRBV6-2/TRBV6-3; j_call: TRBJ1-2; d_call: TRBD1; clone_size: many; cdr3_nt: TGTGCCAGCAGTGACAGGGGCAACTATGGCTACACCTTC; cdr3_aa: CASSDRGNYGYTF
v_call: TRBV4-1; j_call: TRBJ2-5; d_call: TRBD1; clone_size: -; cdr3_nt: TGCGCCAGCAGTTCAGGGGGCACAGAGACCCAGTACTTC; cdr3_aa: CASSSGGTETQYF
v_call: TRBV5-6; j_call: TRBJ1-3; d_call: -; clone_size: many; cdr3_nt: TGTGCCACCAGGGGACCTGGAAACACCATATATTTT; cdr3_aa: CATRGPGNTIYF
v_call: TRBV5-5; j_call: TRBJ1-2; d_call: -; clone_size: few; cdr3_nt: TGTGCCAGCAGCTCGGCAATAGGCCGCGACCTATATGGCTACACCTTC; cdr3_aa: CASSSAIGRDLYGYTF
v_call: TRBV14; j_call: TRBJ1-2; d_call: -; clone_size: many; cdr3_nt: TGTGCCAGCAGCCACCAGGAGAACTACCTATGGGGCTACACCTTC; cdr3_aa: CASSHQENYLWGYTF